A selection of T cell receptor beta chains follows, all from one sample in a study of cytomegalovirus exposure and HLA in healthy donors. The table came from immunoSEQ multiplex PCR; TCRdb's copy has only in-frame clones and leaves some out. Its table lists 100,000 to 150,000 clones. Sequencing was performed on PBMCs. These receptors were obtained from a man aged 35-49 years in good health and CMV-seronegative. Both conserved end residues are part of each CDR3. D genes are given only for firm matches.

v_gene: TRBV5-4; d_gene: TRBD2; j_gene: TRBJ2-5; CDR3nt: TGTGCCAGCAGCTCTGGGACTAGCGGGACGGGAGAGACCCAGTACTTC; CDR3aa: CASSSGTSGTGETQYF
v_gene: TRBV11-2; d_gene: TRBD2; j_gene: TRBJ2-7; CDR3nt: TGTGCCAGCAACCCGGGACTAGCGATCCACGAGCAGTACTTC; CDR3aa: CASNPGLAIHEQYF
v_gene: TRBV7-9; d_gene: -; j_gene: TRBJ2-2; CDR3nt: TGTGCCAGCAGCTTATGGCTGGGGGCCGCCGGGGAGCTGTTTTTT; CDR3aa: CASSLWLGAAGELFF
v_gene: TRBV7-3; d_gene: -; j_gene: TRBJ2-5; CDR3nt: TGTGCCAGCAGCTTAACGGGGGCAACATCCCAAGAGACCCAGTACTTC; CDR3aa: CASSLTGATSQETQYF
v_gene: TRBV2; d_gene: TRBD1; j_gene: TRBJ1-5; CDR3nt: TGTGCCAGCGGTTTTCCGGGACAGGGGGCGAGGCAGCCCCAGCATTTT; CDR3aa: CASGFPGQGARQPQHF
v_gene: TRBV11-3; d_gene: TRBD1; j_gene: TRBJ1-1; CDR3nt: TGTGCCAGCAGCCCTCGGACAGGGTGGACTGAAGCTTTCTTT; CDR3aa: CASSPRTGWTEAFF
v_gene: TRBV7-7; d_gene: -; j_gene: TRBJ2-3; CDR3nt: TGTGCTAGCAGCCGGAACCCTCTGGGCGGCACAGATACGCAGTATTTT; CDR3aa: CASSRNPLGGTDTQYF
v_gene: TRBV5-4; d_gene: TRBD1; j_gene: TRBJ2-5; CDR3nt: TGTGCCAGCAGCCGGACAGGGGGCGAAGAGACCCAGTACTTC; CDR3aa: CASSRTGGEETQYF
v_gene: TRBV7-6; d_gene: TRBD2; j_gene: TRBJ2-7; CDR3nt: TGTGCCAGCAGCTTAGCGTCGGGACTAGCGGGAGGATACGAGCAGTACTTC; CDR3aa: CASSLASGLAGGYEQYF
v_gene: TRBV28; d_gene: TRBD2; j_gene: TRBJ2-7; CDR3nt: TGTGCCAGCAGATCGCGGGAGGGAACATCCTACGAGCAGTACTTC; CDR3aa: CASRSREGTSYEQYF
v_gene: TRBV11-3; d_gene: -; j_gene: TRBJ1-1; CDR3nt: TGTGCCAGCAGCACTCGGACAGTTATGAACACTGAAGCTTTCTTT; CDR3aa: CASSTRTVMNTEAFF
v_gene: TRBV7-9; d_gene: -; j_gene: TRBJ1-2; CDR3nt: TGTGCCAGCAGCACACCATCGGGGGGGGACTATGGCTACACCTTC; CDR3aa: CASSTPSGGDYGYTF
v_gene: TRBV7-9; d_gene: TRBD1; j_gene: TRBJ2-5; CDR3nt: TGTGCCAGCAGCTGGGGGGACAGGGGCCCTACGGAGACCCAGTACTTC; CDR3aa: CASSWGDRGPTETQYF
v_gene: TRBV28; d_gene: -; j_gene: TRBJ2-7; CDR3nt: TGTGCCAGCAGTCCTTGGCACGAGCAGTACTTC; CDR3aa: CASSPWHEQYF
v_gene: TRBV30; d_gene: TRBD2; j_gene: TRBJ2-3; CDR3nt: TGTGCCTGGAGTGTACGAGGGGTTAGCGGGAGGGAGAAAGATACGCAGTATTTT; CDR3aa: CAWSVRGVSGREKDTQYF
v_gene: TRBV21-1; d_gene: -; j_gene: TRBJ2-7; CDR3nt: TGTGCCAGCAGCAAAGCAGAGGGCAGTTTCTACGAGCAGTACTTC; CDR3aa: CASSKAEGSFYEQYF
v_gene: TRBV7-2; d_gene: TRBD2; j_gene: TRBJ2-5; CDR3nt: TGTGCCAGCAGCTTCTTCGGCGGGGGGTCAGGGACCCAGTACTTC; CDR3aa: CASSFFGGGSGTQYF
v_gene: TRBV11-3; d_gene: -; j_gene: TRBJ2-7; CDR3nt: TGTGCCAGCAGCTCCGGTAGAACCTACGAGCAGTACTTC; CDR3aa: CASSSGRTYEQYF
v_gene: TRBV7-9; d_gene: TRBD1; j_gene: TRBJ2-5; CDR3nt: TGTGCCAGCAGCGTGGGACAGAACATACAAAACTTC; CDR3aa: CASSVGQNIQNF
v_gene: TRBV7-9; d_gene: -; j_gene: TRBJ1-2; CDR3nt: TGTGCCAGCAGCTTAGCGCGGGGGGTCGCTAACTATGGCTACACCTTC; CDR3aa: CASSLARGVANYGYTF
v_gene: TRBV18; d_gene: TRBD1; j_gene: TRBJ1-2; CDR3nt: TGTGCCAGCTCACGGGACAGGGGCTCCTATGGCTACACCTTC; CDR3aa: CASSRDRGSYGYTF
v_gene: TRBV19; d_gene: TRBD1; j_gene: TRBJ1-2; CDR3nt: TGTGCCAGTAGTACCCCCGGGACAGCTGCTAACTATGGCTACACCTTC; CDR3aa: CASSTPGTAANYGYTF
v_gene: TRBV4-1; d_gene: TRBD2; j_gene: TRBJ2-3; CDR3nt: TGCGCCAGCAGCCAAAGACTAGCGAGCACAGATACGCAGTATTTT; CDR3aa: CASSQRLASTDTQYF
v_gene: TRBV15; d_gene: TRBD1; j_gene: TRBJ2-7; CDR3nt: TGTGCCACCAGCAGGGGACAGGGGGCTCGGGAGCAGTACTTC; CDR3aa: CATSRGQGAREQYF
v_gene: TRBV9; d_gene: TRBD2; j_gene: TRBJ2-2; CDR3nt: TGTGCCAGCAGCCCCCCCGGCCGGGGGGACACCGGGGAGCTGTTTTTT; CDR3aa: CASSPPGRGDTGELFF
v_gene: TRBV11-3; d_gene: -; j_gene: TRBJ1-2; CDR3nt: TGTGCCAGCAGCTTAGTGGCGGGAGGAGGCGGCTACACCTTC; CDR3aa: CASSLVAGGGGYTF
v_gene: TRBV6-5; d_gene: TRBD1; j_gene: TRBJ2-7; CDR3nt: TGTGCCAGCAGTATTGGGACAGGGGGCTACGAGCAGTACTTC; CDR3aa: CASSIGTGGYEQYF
v_gene: TRBV6-1; d_gene: TRBD2; j_gene: TRBJ2-2; CDR3nt: TGTGCCAGCAGTGAAAGGAGCGGGATCTCGGCCGGGGAGCTGTTTTTT; CDR3aa: CASSERSGISAGELFF
v_gene: TRBV5-8; d_gene: TRBD1; j_gene: TRBJ1-2; CDR3nt: TGTGCCAGCACCTTAAGAGGACAGGGGACCTCCGGTGGCTACACCTTC; CDR3aa: CASTLRGQGTSGGYTF
v_gene: TRBV29-1; d_gene: -; j_gene: TRBJ1-2; CDR3nt: TGCAGCGTCCCAGGGGCTAGGCTGGGAGGCTACACCTTC; CDR3aa: CSVPGARLGGYTF
v_gene: TRBV6-4; d_gene: TRBD1; j_gene: TRBJ1-2; CDR3nt: TGTGCCAGCAGTGCCGGACAGGGGGCGCGTGGCTACACCTTC; CDR3aa: CASSAGQGARGYTF
v_gene: TRBV5-1; d_gene: TRBD1; j_gene: TRBJ1-1; CDR3nt: TGTGCCAGCAGCTTGGGCTTGACAGGGGGCCTTATAGCTTTCTTT; CDR3aa: CASSLGLTGGLIAFF
v_gene: TRBV7-3; d_gene: -; j_gene: TRBJ2-2; CDR3nt: TGTGCCAGCAGGGTAGCGACGGCCGGGGAGCTGTTTTTT; CDR3aa: CASRVATAGELFF
v_gene: TRBV18; d_gene: -; j_gene: TRBJ2-1; CDR3nt: TGTGCCAGCTCACCGCGGGGTCGGGGCTACAATGAGCAGTTCTTC; CDR3aa: CASSPRGRGYNEQFF
v_gene: TRBV7-9; d_gene: TRBD2; j_gene: TRBJ2-2; CDR3nt: TGTGCCAGCAGCGATACTAGCGCCCGCGTGAGGGGGGAGCTGTTTTTT; CDR3aa: CASSDTSARVRGELFF
v_gene: TRBV9; d_gene: -; j_gene: TRBJ2-1; CDR3nt: TGTGCCAGCAGCGTAGATGGGGAGAGTTACAATGAGCAGTTCTTC; CDR3aa: CASSVDGESYNEQFF